The rows below give T cell receptor beta chains drawn from one sample of a study of shared clonotypes between healthy human individuals. Sequenced by immunoSEQ multiplex PCR; TCRdb stores in-frame clones only, minus some. Of about 2.3 million clones listed, around 93% are singletons. The sequencing sample was made of naive CD4+ T cells from PBMCs. The receptor source for this set is a man between 18 and 35 years old in good health. Some clones in this sample may be carry-over from other donors' samples. Each CDR3 is given with its conserved first and last residue. The D gene is left open where the match is weak. Some rows have no size entry. The others give once, few or many, or a class for an expanded clone.

clone size: once; CDR3 length: 16; D gene: .; J gene: TRBJ2-5; V gene: TRBV7-9; CDR3 protein: CASSLGFPGYQETQYF; CDR3 DNA: TGTGCCAGCAGCTTAGGGTTCCCGGGGTACCAAGAGACCCAGTACTTC
clone size: .; CDR3 length: 16; D gene: .; J gene: TRBJ1-1; V gene: TRBV5-1; CDR3 protein: CASSLLGGDLSTEAFF; CDR3 DNA: TGCGCCAGCAGCTTACTTGGAGGGGACCTGAGCACTGAAGCTTTCTTT
clone size: few; CDR3 length: 14; D gene: .; J gene: TRBJ2-7; V gene: TRBV18; CDR3 protein: CASSLGLLTYEQYF; CDR3 DNA: TGTGCCAGCTCACTAGGACTCTTGACCTACGAGCAGTACTTC
clone size: once; CDR3 length: 14; D gene: .; J gene: TRBJ1-5; V gene: TRBV7-2; CDR3 protein: CASSLGDILQPQHF; CDR3 DNA: TGTGCCAGCAGCTTAGGGGACATTCTTCAGCCCCAGCATTTT
clone size: once; CDR3 length: 12; D gene: .; J gene: TRBJ1-1; V gene: TRBV6-1; CDR3 protein: CASSVADTEAFF; CDR3 DNA: TGTGCCAGCAGTGTGGCAGACACTGAAGCTTTCTTT
clone size: .; CDR3 length: 14; D gene: .; J gene: TRBJ1-1; V gene: TRBV28; CDR3 protein: CASSTPKTQAEAFF; CDR3 DNA: TGTGCCAGCAGTACCCCTAAGACCCAGGCTGAAGCTTTCTTT
clone size: .; CDR3 length: 14; D gene: .; J gene: TRBJ1-1; V gene: TRBV6-6; CDR3 protein: CASSWGDKNTEAFF; CDR3 DNA: TGTGCCAGCAGTTGGGGCGACAAGAACACTGAAGCTTTCTTT
clone size: .; CDR3 length: 15; D gene: .; J gene: TRBJ2-1; V gene: TRBV4-2; CDR3 protein: CASSQDSFLEGEQFF; CDR3 DNA: TGTGCCAGCAGCCAAGATTCCTTTCTGGAGGGTGAGCAGTTCTTC
clone size: .; CDR3 length: 12; D gene: TRBD1; J gene: TRBJ1-2; V gene: TRBV28; CDR3 protein: CASSPQGGGYTF; CDR3 DNA: TGTGCCAGCAGTCCCCAGGGGGGTGGCTACACCTTC
clone size: .; CDR3 length: 15; D gene: .; J gene: TRBJ2-3; V gene: TRBV7-3; CDR3 protein: CASSPGLQSTDTQYF; CDR3 DNA: TGTGCCAGCAGCCCTGGACTACAAAGCACAGATACGCAGTATTTT
clone size: .; CDR3 length: 16; D gene: .; J gene: TRBJ1-2; V gene: TRBV19; CDR3 protein: CASSIHRASRKDGYTF; CDR3 DNA: TGTGCCAGTAGTATACATCGGGCCTCCCGAAAGGATGGCTACACCTTC
clone size: .; CDR3 length: 13; D gene: .; J gene: TRBJ1-4; V gene: TRBV7-9; CDR3 protein: CASSLGAREKLFF; CDR3 DNA: TGTGCCAGCAGCCTCGGGGCCAGAGAAAAACTGTTTTTT
clone size: .; CDR3 length: 16; D gene: .; J gene: TRBJ2-1; V gene: TRBV10-1; CDR3 protein: CASSDAGPPVYNEQFF; CDR3 DNA: TGCGCCAGCAGTGATGCCGGGCCCCCGGTCTACAATGAGCAGTTCTTC
clone size: .; CDR3 length: 14; D gene: TRBD1; J gene: TRBJ2-7; V gene: TRBV7-2; CDR3 protein: CASSATGNDYEQYF; CDR3 DNA: TGTGCCAGCAGCGCGACAGGGAACGACTACGAGCAGTACTTC
clone size: .; CDR3 length: 15; D gene: .; J gene: TRBJ2-1; V gene: TRBV7-6; CDR3 protein: CASSFPGTLVNEQFF; CDR3 DNA: TGTGCCAGCAGCTTCCCGGGCACCTTAGTCAATGAGCAGTTCTTC
clone size: .; CDR3 length: 14; D gene: .; J gene: TRBJ2-1; V gene: TRBV11-2; CDR3 protein: CASSWKTSYNEQFF; CDR3 DNA: TGTGCCAGCAGCTGGAAGACTAGTTACAATGAGCAGTTCTTC